These 27 T cell receptor beta chains originate from one sample sequenced in a study of cytomegalovirus exposure and HLA in healthy donors. The PCR made use of 60 Vbeta and 13 Jbeta primers. Method: immunoSEQ multiplex PCR; TCRdb's copy keeps in-frame clones and lacks some. The sample lists about 140,000 clones; 65% to 80% were seen once. Sequencing was performed on PBMCs. These receptors originate from a male donor in good health and CMV-seropositive.

For this clone: A junction boundary mismatches the germline segment, possibly from a read error. The sample holds other DNA sequences that translate to the same CDR3. The chain uses TRBV13 and TRBJ1-1, with D possibly being TRBD1 (5 bases). The CDR3 covers 12 residues. Germline loops: CDR1 PRHDT, CDR2 FYEKMQ (reference sequence). CDR3 nucleotides: TGTGCCAGCAGTCAGGGTGGTACTGAGGCTTTCTTT. Translating gives CASSQGGTEAFF.

This sequence joins TRBV6-5 and TRBJ1-3; the match to TRBD1 covers 8 bases. CDR3 length: 14 residues. CDR1 and CDR2 from the germline V gene are MNHEY and SVGAGI. V was clipped by 2 bases and J by 3 bases; unmatched bases: 0. CDR3 loop: CASSYGQGGNTIYF. The CDR3 DNA follows: TGTGCCAGCAGTTACGGACAGGGTGGAAACACCATATATTTT.

The V call is TRBV5-6, the J call TRBJ2-2; D not certain. CDR1 and CDR2 (germline): SGHDT, YYEEEE. The CDR3 extends over 14 amino acids. Trimming stripped 4 bases from V and 0 bases from J, with 7 bases between. The DNA of the CDR3 is TGTGCCAGCAGCCCAGATACGAACACCGGGGAGCTGTTTTTT. Its protein is CASSPDTNTGELFF.

V and J are TRBV5-1 and TRBJ2-3, with 10 bases that match TRBD2. J was trimmed by 4 bases and V by 5 bases; bases with no gene match: 4. The germline gives CDR1 SGHRS, CDR2 YFSETQ. This CDR3 comprises 14 residues. CDR3 loop: CASRSSGSADTQYF. CDR3 nucleotides: TGCGCCAGCAGGTCTAGCGGGAGCGCAGATACGCAGTATTTT.

This clone was seen only a few times. V usage is TRBV4-1 and J usage is TRBJ1-1; TRBD1 might be the D (5 bases). Trimming pared 5 bases from V and 5 bases from J, leaving 18 bases between. Germline CDR1 is MGHRA and CDR2 is YSYEKL. The length of the CDR3 is 15 residues. The CDR3 loop is CASSSIAGGNTEAFF. Here the CDR3 DNA reads TGCGCCAGCAGCTCCATCGCGGGGGGAAATACTGAAGCTTTCTTT.

The chain couples TRBV5-1 to TRBJ2-5; the D is unclear. The J call may be in error: the DNA end matches TRBJ2-7 better. Germline V gene data show CDR1 as SGHRS and CDR2 as YFSETQ. The CDR3 has 13 residues. CDR3 nucleotide sequence: TGCGCCAGCAGCTTGGGCTGGGCCAACGAGCAGTACTTC. Encoded protein: CASSLGWANEQYF.

The CDR3 region is CAISEGEAGELFF. DNA for the CDR3: TGTGCCATCAGTGAAGGAGAGGCCGGGGAGCTGTTTTTT. The chain recombines TRBV10-3 with TRBJ2-2; no reliable D call. This CDR3 has 13 amino acids. Trimming left V 3 bases short and J 6 bases short, with 8 bases between. Germline V CDR1 and CDR2: ENHRY, SYGVKD.

This chain links TRBV19 with TRBJ1-5, with 9 bases lining up with TRBD1. The length of the CDR3 is 15 residues. From germline, CDR1 is LNHDA and CDR2 SQIVND (reference sequence). Trimming removed 1 base from V and 5 bases from J; junction bases left unmatched: 3. CDR3 amino acids: CASSIGTGGDQPQHF. CDR3 nucleotide sequence: TGTGCCAGTAGTATAGGTACAGGGGGCGATCAGCCCCAGCATTTT. Supplemented by reference TRBV19 and TRBJ1-5, the full variable domain reads DGGITQSPKYLFRKEGQNVTLSCEQNLNHDAMYWYRQDPGQGLRLIYYSQIVNDFQKGDIAEGYSVSREKKESFPLTVTSAQKNPTAFYLCASSIGTGGDQPQHFGDGTRLSIL.

The CDR3 here is CASSDSVAGVTDTQYF. As DNA, the CDR3 is TGTGCCAGCAGTGACTCCGTAGCGGGGGTCACAGATACGCAGTATTTT. V and J are TRBV6-4 and TRBJ2-3; 9 bases align to TRBD2. This CDR3 has 16 residues. After removal of 0 bases from V and 2 bases from J, the junction contained 3 bases not matched to a gene. The germline CDR1 and CDR2 sequences are MRHNA and SNTAGT.

The chain combines TRBV6-5 with TRBJ1-2; tentatively, D is TRBD1 (5 bases). V lost 2 bases and J 3 bases, leaving 16 bases between the germline ends. Germline V lookup: CDR1 MNHEY, CDR2 SVGAGI. The CDR3 length is 16 residues. Here the CDR3 reads CASSYGVGAGDYGYTF. The CDR3 DNA sequence: TGTGCCAGCAGTTACGGCGTCGGGGCGGGAGACTATGGCTACACCTTC.

V is TRBV21-1 and J is TRBJ2-1; TRBD1, as called in the table, went unchecked against the DNA. TRBV21-1 is a known pseudogene. The CDR3 is 17 residues long. CDR3 DNA sequence: TGTGCCAGCAGCAAAGTAATCCGGCAGGGACATTGGTGCGAGCAGTTCTTC. Its protein is CASSKVIRQGHWCEQFF.

This clone was observed a few times. V gene TRBV19 combines with J gene TRBJ2-1, with 8 nucleotides matching TRBD1. Germline V CDR1 and CDR2: LNHDA, SQIVND (reference sequence). The CDR3 loop spans 15 amino acids. V lost 5 bases, J lost 1 base, and 4 bases stayed unmatched. The CDR3 is CASSPGQGSYNEQFF. In DNA form, the CDR3 reads TGTGCCAGTAGTCCCGGACAGGGATCCTACAATGAGCAGTTCTTC. Drawing the rest from reference TRBV19 and TRBJ2-1, the complete variable domain is DGGITQSPKYLFRKEGQNVTLSCEQNLNHDAMYWYRQDPGQGLRLIYYSQIVNDFQKGDIAEGYSVSREKKESFPLTVTSAQKNPTAFYLCASSPGQGSYNEQFFGPGTRLTVL.

This clone was counted between two and nine times. The chain joins TRBV10-3 to TRBJ1-1; 9 bases fit TRBD1. The CDR3 loop spans 14 amino acids. J was trimmed by 3 bases and V by 7 bases; bases with no gene match: 6. The germline gives CDR1 ENHRY, CDR2 SYGVKD. The CDR3 is CAITGTGKDTEAFF. The CDR3 nucleotides read TGTGCCATCACTGGGACAGGGAAAGACACTGAAGCTTTCTTT.

This rearrangement joins TRBV5-6 to TRBJ2-3; 9 positions match TRBD1. The CDR3 length is 17 residues. Germline-derived CDR1 and CDR2 are SGHDT and YYEEEE. V dropped 1 base and J dropped 1; count of bases not matched to a gene: 7. CDR3 coding DNA: TGTGCCAGCAGCTTGTCACAGGGGGCGCGCGGCACAGATACGCAGTATTTT. This gives the protein CASSLSQGARGTDTQYF.

The chain combines TRBV7-6 with TRBJ2-7; 7 positions match TRBD1. From germline, CDR1 is SGHVS and CDR2 FNYEAQ. The CDR3 spans 15 residues. Trimming took 2 bases from V and 0 from J; bases not matched to a gene: 4. The CDR3 nucleotides are TGTGCCAGCAGCTTAAGGGCAGGGGGCTCCTACGAGCAGTACTTC. As protein: CASSLRAGGSYEQYF.

This clone was seen just once. The CDR3 reads CASSPSDEQFF. CDR3 DNA: TGTGCCAGCAGCCCGAGTGATGAGCAGTTCTTC. The V and J genes are TRBV7-9 and TRBJ2-1, with unresolved D. Germline CDR1 reads SEHNR; CDR2 reads FQNEAQ (reference sequence). The length of the CDR3 is 11 residues. The germline V and J ends were trimmed by 5 bases and 8 bases, with 7 bases remaining between them.

This chain links TRBV9 with TRBJ2-1; possibly TRBD1 for D (6 bases). This CDR3 comprises 16 residues. Germline loops: CDR1 SGDLS, CDR2 YYNGEE. The germline V and J ends were trimmed by 2 bases and 6 bases, with 18 bases remaining between them. CDR3 protein: CASSVGEGRGPNEQFF. The CDR3 nucleotides are TGTGCCAGCAGCGTGGGGGAAGGCAGGGGACCCAATGAGCAGTTCTTC.

The rearrangement links TRBV5-6 to TRBJ2-7, with a weak D call TRBD2 (6 bases). From germline, CDR1 is SGHDT and CDR2 YYEEEE. Between the trimmed V and J ends, which lost 0 bases and 5 bases, there was a span of 9 bases. The CDR3 sequence is 13 residues long. CDR3 residues: CASSLDGGDEQYF. The CDR3 DNA reads TGTGCCAGCAGCTTGGATGGCGGGGACGAGCAGTACTTC.

This chain uses TRBV7-9 with TRBJ2-7, with D tentatively TRBD2 (5 bases). The V gene's germline CDR1 is SEHNR and CDR2 FQNEAQ (reference sequence). V was clipped by 5 bases and J by 6 bases, with 14 bases between them. The CDR3 has 13 residues. DNA for the CDR3: TGTGCCAGCAGCCCCGGACTCGTTCCCGAGCAGTACTTC. It codes for CASSPGLVPEQYF. Looking up the rest from reference TRBV7-9 and TRBJ2-7 gives the full variable domain: DTGVSQNPRHKITKRGQNVTFRCDPISEHNRLYWYRQTLGQGPEFLTYFQNEAQLEKSRLLSDRFSAERPKGSFSTLEIQRTEQGDSAMYLCASSPGLVPEQYFGPGTRLTVT.

The J gene is TRBJ2-7, the V gene TRBV4-3, with D perhaps matching TRBD1 (5 bases). V was pared by 5 bases and J by 6 bases, with 14 bases between. In germline, CDR1 is LGHNA, CDR2 YSLEER. This CDR3 is built from 13 residues. CDR3 region: CASSGGQGSEQYF. The CDR3 bases are TGCGCCAGCAGCGGTGGGCAGGGCTCCGAGCAGTACTTC.

The chain couples TRBV2 to TRBJ2-2; D not resolved. Germline V CDR1 and CDR2: SNHLY, FYNNEI. The ends were cut back, 6 bases at V and 0 bases at J, with 11 bases in the middle. The CDR3 length is 15 residues. CDR3 amino acids: CASSGPQANTGELFF. For the CDR3, the DNA is TGTGCCAGCAGCGGTCCTCAAGCGAACACCGGGGAGCTGTTTTTT.

The chain uses TRBV7-6 and TRBJ2-7, with 9 positions matching TRBD2. The CDR3 has 14 amino acids. Germline V gives CDR1 SGHVS, CDR2 FNYEAQ. The ends lost 3 bases at V and 6 bases at J; junction bases unmatched: 6. The CDR3 reads CASSLVAGVAEQYF. DNA of the CDR3: TGTGCCAGCAGCTTGGTAGCGGGAGTGGCCGAGCAGTACTTC.

The gene calls are TRBV29-1 and TRBJ2-7; 9 bases map to TRBD2. The ends lost 6 bases at V and 0 bases at J; junction bases unmatched: 12. This CDR3 contains 16 residues. Germline CDR1 is SQVTM and CDR2 is ANQGSEA. In nucleotides, the CDR3 is TGCAGCGTGGCCTATAAGCGGGAGGAAACCTCCTACGAGCAGTACTTC. Translating gives CSVAYKREETSYEQYF.

This clone was observed a single time. The CDR3 protein is CASKDRGPEAFF. In DNA, the CDR3 is TGTGCCAGCAAGGACAGGGGGCCTGAAGCTTTCTTT. The V gene is TRBV2, the J gene TRBJ1-1, with TRBD1 identical over 11 bases. The J segment lost 6 bases and the V segment lost 7 bases, leaving 1 base of the junction unmatched. The germline CDR1 and CDR2 sequences are SNHLY and FYNNEI. The CDR3 totals 12 residues.

V and J are TRBV18 and TRBJ1-2, with a possible D match to TRBD1 (5 bases). Germline lookup yields CDR1 KGHSH and CDR2 LQKENI. V was clipped by 0 bases and J by 3 bases, with 14 bases between them. The CDR3 has 16 amino acids. DNA for the CDR3: TGTGCCAGCTCACCACCGTCCCTGGGGCTGGACTATGGCTACACCTTC. It translates to CASSPPSLGLDYGYTF.

The chain uses TRBV4-1 and TRBJ2-7, with 14 positions matching TRBD2. V lost 1 base to trimming and J lost 4 bases; unmatched junction nucleotides: 6. Germline CDR1 and CDR2: MGHRA and YSYEKL. The CDR3 extends over 17 amino acids. CDR3 amino acids: CASSQAETSGGGYEQYF. As DNA, the CDR3 is TGCGCCAGCAGCCAAGCGGAGACTAGCGGGGGGGGATACGAGCAGTACTTC.

This clone has only one observation. The chain has TRBV14 and TRBJ2-4, with D possibly matching TRBD1 (5 bases). The CDR3 loop spans 16 amino acids. V gave up 0 bases and J gave up 0 bases, with 9 bases separating them. Germline loops: CDR1 SGHDN, CDR2 FVKESK. Here the CDR3 DNA reads TGTGCCAGCAGCCAAGATTCCAGGGTAGCCAAAAACATTCAGTACTTC. Its protein is CASSQDSRVAKNIQYF.